This record concerns one T cell receptor beta chain sequence. Source study methods: Junction-only immunoSEQ data arrived without quality scores, meaning filtering differed. Method: immunoSEQ multiplex PCR; TCRdb's copy keeps in-frame clones and lacks some. The V and J calls and clone size are taken from that table; D and trimming were inferred from the DNA. This sample has under 850,000 clones, with more than 85% found just once. The sample comes from a study of shared clonotypes between healthy human individuals. Naive CD8 cells, CD45RO-negative and positively selected for CCR7, excluded terminally differentiated effector memory CD45RA+ cells. With V trimmed by 6 bases and J by 9 bases, 18 bases remained unmatched. The CDR3 length is 16 residues. Looked up from germline, CDR1 is MNHNY and CDR2 is SVGAGI (reference sequence).

The sample taken for sequencing was naive CD8+ T cells sorted from blood. This TCR came from a man aged 25 to 45 in good health. The chain uses TRBV6-6 and TRBJ1-2; 8 positions agree with TRBD1. The CDR3 loop reads CASSSFDRGMSVSYTF. The DNA of the CDR3 is TGTGCCAGCAGCTCCTTCGACAGGGGCATGTCCGTGAGCTACACCTTC.